This entry describes one T cell receptor (beta chain). In the study's own analysis: Counts of nucleated cells, estimated from reference gene primer amplification, were obtained. Sequencing was performed with immunoSEQ multiplex PCR; in TCRdb, only in-frame clones are kept and a portion is missing. The V and J calls and clone size are taken from that table; D and trimming were inferred from the DNA. The sample has some 150,000 clones, about 85% seen once. This entry belongs to a study of blood T cell repertoires in COVID-19. In the study overall: Donors in the United States, Italy and Spain gave samples during acute or convalescent COVID-19. In each case, the material was cDNA or gDNA derived from T cells, B-cell-depleted T cells, or PBMCs.

CDR1 is GTSNPN, CDR2 SVGIG, per germline (reference sequence). Deletions cut 4 bases from V and 6 bases from J, with 21 bases between. This CDR3 comprises 15 residues. Sample: peripheral blood. The chain links TRBV30 to TRBJ2-5; a weak D match, TRBD2 (5 bases). The receptor was derived from a man between 35 and 55 years old with acute or convalescent COVID-19. The CDR3 is CAWIPVPDGEKTQYF. The CDR3 region has the DNA TGTGCCTGGATCCCTGTTCCGGACGGGGAAAAGACCCAGTACTTC.